This T cell receptor (beta chain) stems from a study of response to subunit inactivated influenza vaccine. TCRdb re-analysed the RT-PCR reads in MiXCR, keeping a single row per CDR3 protein. The table has about 540,000 distinct CDR3 sequences, less than 25% seen once; the top ten hold roughly 2.8%. This same sample was also taken into another study, of T cells expressing NK-cell markers. As reported in that work: The authors made TCR beta cDNA libraries by 5'RACE template switching. This switching added a universal primer site and UMIs.

The sequencing here drew on CD4+ T cells sorted from PBMCs, taken 11 to 12 days after vaccination. The TCR originated in a man aged 50-59 years who received an inactivated influenza vaccine.

CDR3 amino acids: CASSYSGGGEQPQHF. The DNA of the CDR3 is TGTGCCAGCAGTTACTCGGGAGGGGGCGAGCAGCCCCAGCATTTT. The chain joins TRBV6-5 to TRBJ1-5; 7 bases agree with TRBD1. This CDR3 contains 15 residues. V lost 0 bases, J lost 7 bases, and 6 bases stayed unmatched. The germline gives CDR1 MNHEY, CDR2 SVGAGI.